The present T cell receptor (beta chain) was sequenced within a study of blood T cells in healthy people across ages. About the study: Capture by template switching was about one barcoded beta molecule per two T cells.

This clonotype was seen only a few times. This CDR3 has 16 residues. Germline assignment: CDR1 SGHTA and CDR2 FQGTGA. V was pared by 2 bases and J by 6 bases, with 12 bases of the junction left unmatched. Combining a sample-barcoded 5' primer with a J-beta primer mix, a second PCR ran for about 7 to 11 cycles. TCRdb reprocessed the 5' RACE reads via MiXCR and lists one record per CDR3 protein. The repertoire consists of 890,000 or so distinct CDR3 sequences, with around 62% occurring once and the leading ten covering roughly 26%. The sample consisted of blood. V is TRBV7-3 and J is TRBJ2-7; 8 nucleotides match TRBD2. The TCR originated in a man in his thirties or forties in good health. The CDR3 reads CASSLVSGTRGSEQYF. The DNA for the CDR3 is TGTGCCAGCAGCTTAGTAAGTGGGACTAGGGGCTCCGAGCAGTACTTC.